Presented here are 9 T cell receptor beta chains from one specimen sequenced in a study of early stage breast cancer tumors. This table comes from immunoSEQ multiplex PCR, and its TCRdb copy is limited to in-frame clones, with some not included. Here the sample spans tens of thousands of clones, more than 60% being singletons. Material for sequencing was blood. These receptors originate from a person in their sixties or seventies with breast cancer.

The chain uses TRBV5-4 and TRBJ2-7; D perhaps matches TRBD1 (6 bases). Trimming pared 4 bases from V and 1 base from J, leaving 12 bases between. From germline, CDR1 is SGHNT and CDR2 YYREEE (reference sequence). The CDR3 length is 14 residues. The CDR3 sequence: CASSPGTLSYEQYF. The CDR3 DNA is TGTGCCAGCAGCCCCGGGACATTGTCCTACGAGCAGTACTTC.

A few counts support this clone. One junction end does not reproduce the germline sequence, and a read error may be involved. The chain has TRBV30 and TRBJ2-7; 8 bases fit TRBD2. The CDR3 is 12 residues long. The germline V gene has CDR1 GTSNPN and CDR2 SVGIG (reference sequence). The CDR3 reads CGLLAGPTEQYF. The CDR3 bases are TGCGGCCTTTTAGCGGGGCCCACCGAGCAGTACTTC.

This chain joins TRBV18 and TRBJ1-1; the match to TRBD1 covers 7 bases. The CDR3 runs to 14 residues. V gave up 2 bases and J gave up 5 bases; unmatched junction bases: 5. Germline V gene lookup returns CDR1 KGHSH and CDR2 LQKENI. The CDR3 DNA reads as TGTGCCAGCTCACCATCGACAGGGCGGACTGAAGCTTTCTTT. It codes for CASSPSTGRTEAFF.

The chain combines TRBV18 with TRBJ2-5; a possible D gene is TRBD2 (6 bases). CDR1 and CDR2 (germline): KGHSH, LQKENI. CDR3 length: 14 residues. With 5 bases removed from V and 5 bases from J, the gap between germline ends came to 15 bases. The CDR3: CASSTTSKSETQYF. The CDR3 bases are TGTGCCAGCTCAACAACTAGCAAATCGGAGACCCAGTACTTC.

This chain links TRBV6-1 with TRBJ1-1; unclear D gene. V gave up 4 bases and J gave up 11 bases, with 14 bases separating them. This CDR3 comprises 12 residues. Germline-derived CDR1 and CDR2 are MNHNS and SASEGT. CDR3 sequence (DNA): TGTGCCAGCAGTGTCGCGGGCCAAAGGGCTTTCTTT. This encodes CASSVAGQRAFF.

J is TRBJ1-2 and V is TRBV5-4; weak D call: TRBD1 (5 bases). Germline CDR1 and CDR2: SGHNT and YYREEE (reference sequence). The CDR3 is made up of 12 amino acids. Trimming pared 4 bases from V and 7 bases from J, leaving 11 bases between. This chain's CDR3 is CASSLQGLGYTF. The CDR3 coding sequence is TGTGCCAGCAGCCTCCAGGGTCTTGGCTACACCTTC. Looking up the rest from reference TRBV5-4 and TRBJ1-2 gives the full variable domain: ETGVTQSPTHLIKTRGQQVTLRCSSQSGHNTVSWYQQALGQGPQFIFQYYREEENGRGNFPPRFSGLQFPNYSSELNVNALELDDSALYLCASSLQGLGYTFGSGTRLTVV.

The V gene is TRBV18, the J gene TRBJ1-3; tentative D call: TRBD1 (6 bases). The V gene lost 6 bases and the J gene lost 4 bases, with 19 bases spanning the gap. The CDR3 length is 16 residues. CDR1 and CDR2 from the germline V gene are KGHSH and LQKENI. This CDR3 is CASSPGLDRWGNTIYF. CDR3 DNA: TGTGCCAGCTCTCCAGGCCTCGACAGGTGGGGAAACACCATATATTTT.

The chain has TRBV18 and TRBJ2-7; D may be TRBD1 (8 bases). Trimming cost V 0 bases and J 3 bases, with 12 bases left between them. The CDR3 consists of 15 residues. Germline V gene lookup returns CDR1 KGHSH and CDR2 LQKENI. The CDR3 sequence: CASSPPQGGNYEQYF. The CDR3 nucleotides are TGTGCCAGCTCACCACCACAGGGGGGGAACTACGAGCAGTACTTC.

For the CDR3, the DNA is TGTGCCAGCAGACCAGACAGGATCTCTGAAGCTTTCTTT. Encoded protein: CASRPDRISEAFF. The chain recombines TRBV28 with TRBJ1-1; D possibly corresponds to TRBD1 (6 bases). CDR1 MDHEN and CDR2 SYDVKM come from the germline V gene. This CDR3 spans 13 amino acids. V dropped 6 bases and J dropped 6 bases, with 14 bases sitting between them.